What follows is one T cell receptor beta chain and its context. Its target is not known. This sample was taken from a study of shared clonotypes between healthy human individuals. Study findings and constraints: Among a few donors, approximately 5.4% of naive CD4 clonotypes were found in common.

After removal of 1 base from V and 5 bases from J, the junction contained 4 bases not matched to a gene. This CDR3 is 15 amino acids long. Germline CDR1 and CDR2: SGHRS and YFSETQ. Repertoires were generated with immunoSEQ multiplex PCR, while TCRdb's copy carries only in-frame clones and drops some. The repertoire holds over 700,000 clones, over 55% seen once, with about 1.8% in the top ten. The rearrangement joins TRBV5-1 to TRBJ2-1, with 9 bases fitting TRBD2. What was sequenced was memory CD4+ T cells sorted from blood. Subset noted: CD45RA-negative fraction. This TCR came from a woman between 25 and 40 years old in good health. In DNA, the CDR3 is TGCGCCAGCAGCTTGAACCCTAGCGGGAACAATGAGCAGTTCTTC. Translation gives CASSLNPSGNNEQFF.